This T cell receptor beta chain is drawn from a study of vaccination effects on CD4 cells after COVID-19. ViraFEST used viral peptide pools to expand antigen-specific CD4+ T cells before sequencing. Culturing for about 10 days preceded CD4+ T cell isolation. The vaccine given was either BNT162b2 or mRNA-1273, in two doses. This clone was counted only a few times. Its antigen is not identified. CDR1 SGHRS and CDR2 YFSETQ come from the germline V gene. The length of the CDR3 is 20 residues. Trimming took 0 bases from V and 0 from J; bases not matched to a gene: 11. Libraries were prepared by immunoSEQ multiplex PCR; TCRdb keeps only in-frame clonotypes and omits some of them. The data contain over 50,000 clones, roughly 72% of them singletons.

This sequence originates from a human donor who received a COVID-19 vaccine. J is TRBJ2-6 and V is TRBV5-1, with 8 bases matching TRBD1. This material consisted of CD4+ T cells from PBMCs cultured with HCoV-229E spike peptides, taken after COVID-19 vaccination. The CDR3 spells CASSLGWGQGALSGANVLTF. The CDR3 bases are TGCGCCAGCAGCTTGGGATGGGGGCAGGGGGCACTCTCTGGGGCCAACGTCCTGACTTTC.